The 5 T cell receptor beta chains in this list originate from one sample, sequenced in a study of OX40 agonist ivuxolimab in advanced cancers. Data came from immunoSEQ multiplex PCR; TCRdb stores just in-frame clones and leaves some out. The table includes 65,000 to 85,000 clones, approximately 87% detected once. This specimen was CD4+ or CD8+ T cells sorted from blood, taken in a trial of the OX40 agonist ivuxolimab. The receptors derive from an adult with an advanced solid tumor such as melanoma, head and neck, liver or kidney cancer.

V is TRBV9 and J is TRBJ2-1; a weak D match, TRBD2 (6 bases). The V gene's germline CDR1 is SGDLS and CDR2 YYNGEE. Trimming left V 3 bases short and J 7 bases short, with 17 bases between. The CDR3 has 15 residues. CDR3: CASSAQPGLSNEQFF. Here the CDR3 DNA reads TGTGCCAGCAGCGCCCAACCGGGACTCTCTAATGAGCAGTTCTTC.

The chain carries TRBV4-2 and TRBJ2-2; D ambiguous. CDR1 is LGHNA, CDR2 YNFKEQ, per germline. V lost 2 bases, J lost 2 bases, and 9 bases lay in between. This CDR3 has 15 residues. CDR3 sequence reads: CASSQITKNTGELFF. The CDR3 coding sequence is TGTGCCAGCAGCCAAATAACTAAAAACACCGGGGAGCTGTTTTTT.

As DNA, the CDR3 is TGTGCCAGGGTTGGATTCTACGAGCAGTACTTC. Amino acid sequence: CARVGFYEQYF. The genes are TRBV6-4 and TRBJ2-7; D call uncertain. The germline CDR1 and CDR2 sequences are MRHNA and SNTAGT. Trimming removed 9 bases at V and 3 bases at J, with 9 bases between. The CDR3 loop spans 11 amino acids.

The V gene is TRBV25-1, the J gene TRBJ1-2, with D possibly TRBD1 on 5 matching bases. CDR1 MGHDK and CDR2 SYGVNS come from the germline V gene. Trimming cost V 2 bases and J 2 bases, with 18 bases left between them. The CDR3 is made up of 17 amino acids. CDR3 sequence: CASSEGFQGRENYGYTF. Here the CDR3 DNA reads TGTGCCAGCAGTGAAGGCTTCCAGGGCCGGGAGAACTATGGCTACACCTTC.

This chain uses TRBV4-3 with TRBJ1-3; 7 nucleotides line up with TRBD1. CDR1 and CDR2 from the germline V gene are LGHNA and YSLEER. The V segment lost 0 bases and the J segment 2 bases; nucleotides outside the gene matches: 1. The CDR3 length is 15 residues. The CDR3 DNA reads as TGCGCCAGCAGCCAAGACAGGGGGGCTGGAAACACCATATATTTT. Protein product: CASSQDRGAGNTIYF.